The rows below give T cell receptor beta chains drawn from one sample of a study of cytomegalovirus exposure and HLA in healthy donors. Profiling relied on immunoSEQ multiplex PCR, and the TCRdb table lists in-frame clones only, not all of them. Among around 130,000 clones listed, 61% were seen once. Sample: PBMCs. Receptor source: a male donor in good health and CMV-seronegative. The CDR3 runs from the conserved cysteine through the conserved F or W. The D gene is left open where the match is weak. Clone size is given for some rows only: seen once, a few or many times, or a class if the clone is expanded.

TRBV11-1	.	TRBJ1-3	.	CASSFDSGNTIYF	TGTGCCAGCAGCTTTGACAGCGGAAACACCATATATTTT
TRBV6-5	.	TRBJ1-2	TRBD1	CASNPQGGGDGYTF	TGTGCCAGCAATCCTCAGGGGGGCGGAGATGGCTACACCTTC
TRBV6-5	.	TRBJ1-2	TRBD1	CATGQGPYGYTF	TGTGCCACCGGACAGGGACCCTATGGCTACACCTTC
TRBV7-9	.	TRBJ1-4	TRBD1	CASSLAGGTGRAEKLFF	TGTGCCAGCAGCTTAGCGGGCGGGACAGGGCGGGCTGAAAAACTGTTTTTT
TRBV18	.	TRBJ2-1	.	CASSPQGRAAYNEQFF	TGTGCCAGCTCACCCCAGGGGAGGGCAGCCTACAATGAGCAGTTCTTC
TRBV7-9	.	TRBJ1-6	TRBD1	CASSLASSAGGSPLHF	TGTGCCAGCAGCTTAGCGTCCTCGGCAGGGGGTTCACCCCTCCACTTT
TRBV7-3	once	TRBJ2-2	TRBD1	CASRLPGQGTGELFF	TGTGCCAGCAGGTTACCGGGACAGGGGACCGGGGAGCTGTTTTTT
TRBV7-8	medium-sized	TRBJ1-5	.	CASSLGHPNQPQHF	TGTGCCAGCAGCTTGGGACACCCCAATCAGCCCCAGCATTTT
TRBV7-3	few	TRBJ2-3	TRBD2	CASSPGTSGEADTQYF	TGTGCCAGCAGTCCCGGGACTAGCGGGGAAGCAGATACGCAGTATTTT
TRBV4-3	.	TRBJ2-5	TRBD2	CASSPPASGGSGETQYF	TGCGCCAGCAGCCCTCCGGCCAGCGGGGGTTCCGGGGAGACCCAGTACTTC
TRBV4-2	.	TRBJ2-7	.	CASSQGDRQGREEQYF	TGTGCCAGCAGCCAAGGTGATAGGCAGGGCCGAGAGGAGCAGTACTTC